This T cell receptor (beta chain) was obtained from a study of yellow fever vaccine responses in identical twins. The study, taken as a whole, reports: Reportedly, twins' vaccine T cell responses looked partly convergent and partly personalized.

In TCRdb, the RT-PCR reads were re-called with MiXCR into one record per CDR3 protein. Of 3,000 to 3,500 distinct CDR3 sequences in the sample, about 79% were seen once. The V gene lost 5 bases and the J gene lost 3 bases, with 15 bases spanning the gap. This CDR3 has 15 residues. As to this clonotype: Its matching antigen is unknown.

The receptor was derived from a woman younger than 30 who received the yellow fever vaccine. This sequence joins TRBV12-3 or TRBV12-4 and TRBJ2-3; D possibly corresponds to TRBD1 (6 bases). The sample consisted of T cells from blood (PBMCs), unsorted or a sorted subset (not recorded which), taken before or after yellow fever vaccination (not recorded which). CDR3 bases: TGTGCCAGCAGTCTGATGGGACATGGGACAGATACGCAGTATTTT. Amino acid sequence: CASSLMGHGTDTQYF.